This is a list of T cell receptor beta chains from one sample in a study of T cell repertoires and Cas9 in healthy adults. Assay used: immunoSEQ multiplex PCR; TCRdb lists only in-frame clones, some missing. The table has over 20,000 clones, about 90% seen once. The sample comprised CD4+ effector T cells (CD127+, CD25-, CD137-, CD154-) from PBMCs; culture status not recorded. These receptor sequences come from a human donor in good health. Each CDR3 is given with its conserved first and last residue. A D gene is named only where the DNA matches it firmly. Only part of the rows carry a size: once, few, many, or a class if the clone is expanded.

V gene	D gene	clone size	CDR3 length	J gene	CDR3 DNA	CDR3 protein
TRBV5-4	TRBD2	.	17	TRBJ2-1	TGTGCCAGCAGCTTTGGGCTAGCGGGAGGGCCGGGCAATGAGCAGTTCTTC	CASSFGLAGGPGNEQFF
TRBV7-2	.	.	15	TRBJ1-2	TGTGCCAGCAGCTTGCAGGGTGGAGGGGGCTATGGCTACACCTTC	CASSLQGGGGYGYTF
TRBV5-1	TRBD1	.	15	TRBJ2-5	TGCGCCAGCAGCTTAATGCAGGGGGCGCAAGAGACCCAGTACTTC	CASSLMQGAQETQYF
TRBV12-5	TRBD1	once	16	TRBJ2-1	TGTGCTAGTGGTTCGCCAGACAGGGGCTCCTACAATGAGCAGTTCTTC	CASGSPDRGSYNEQFF
TRBV27	.	once	16	TRBJ1-1	TGTGCCAGCAGTTTTGACAGGACAGCCATGAACACTGAAGCTTTCTTT	CASSFDRTAMNTEAFF
TRBV5-1	.	.	15	TRBJ1-2	TGCGCCAGCAGCCCCCTCTTGACCCCTAACTATGGCTACACCTTC	CASSPLLTPNYGYTF
TRBV28	.	.	12	TRBJ1-1	TGTGCCAGCTGGGGGCGGAACACTGAAGCTTTCTTT	CASWGRNTEAFF
TRBV5-1	TRBD2	.	15	TRBJ2-1	TGCGCCAGCAGCTTGGGAGCGGGGCCCGGAGATGAGCAGTTCTTC	CASSLGAGPGDEQFF
TRBV4-3	.	.	16	TRBJ1-1	TGCGCCAGCAGCCAAGGCAACACAGGGATGAACACTGAAGCTTTCTTT	CASSQGNTGMNTEAFF
TRBV5-1	TRBD1	.	14	TRBJ1-2	TGCGCCAGCAGCTCGACAGGGGGGAATTATGGCTACACCTTC	CASSSTGGNYGYTF
TRBV2	.	.	14	TRBJ2-7	TGTGCCAGCAGTGAAGAACTGTCAGGACACGAGCAGTACTTC	CASSEELSGHEQYF
TRBV5-1	.	once	15	TRBJ2-2	TGCGCCAGCAGCTTGGAGGCAGGGGATAACGGGGAGCTGTTTTTT	CASSLEAGDNGELFF
TRBV6-4	TRBD2	.	16	TRBJ2-3	TGTGCCAGCAGTGAGTCACTAGCGGGAGAGTCAGATACGCAGTATTTT	CASSESLAGESDTQYF
TRBV6-5	.	.	15	TRBJ2-7	TGTGCCAGCAGTAGACAGGAGCGAGCTTCCTACGAGCAGTACTTC	CASSRQERASYEQYF
TRBV10-1	TRBD1	.	14	TRBJ1-2	TGCGCCAGCAGTGCTGGACAGGGATACTATGGCTACACCTTC	CASSAGQGYYGYTF
TRBV27	TRBD2	.	14	TRBJ2-1	TGTGCCAGCAGTTTCAACGGGGGGGCTAATGAGCAGTTCTTC	CASSFNGGANEQFF
TRBV5-1	TRBD1	.	14	TRBJ1-3	TGCGCCAGCAGCTCGACAGGGGCCGGAAACACCATATATTTT	CASSSTGAGNTIYF
TRBV11-3	.	.	11	TRBJ2-3	TGTGCCAGCAGCTTAGGAGATACGCAGTATTTT	CASSLGDTQYF
TRBV2	.	.	15	TRBJ2-3	TGTGCCAGCAGTCCTCTCGGGTCCCTGACAGATACGCAGTATTTT	CASSPLGSLTDTQYF
TRBV5-1	.	.	15	TRBJ1-3	TGCGCCAGCAGCTTGTCCTACCGCTCTGGAAACACCATATATTTT	CASSLSYRSGNTIYF
TRBV27	.	.	16	TRBJ2-1	TGTGCCAGCAGTTTATCGTCGGCGGGAAAGGACAATGAGCAGTTCTTC	CASSLSSAGKDNEQFF
TRBV19	TRBD2	.	14	TRBJ2-1	TGTGCCAGTAAGGGGACTAGCAGTTACAATGAGCAGTTCTTC	CASKGTSSYNEQFF
TRBV5-1	.	.	13	TRBJ1-6	TGCGCCAGCAGCTTCGTTTTGGGTTCACCCCTCCACTTT	CASSFVLGSPLHF
TRBV5-1	.	.	14	TRBJ2-2	TGCGCCAGCAGTTCGGACGGTGGAACCGGGGAGCTGTTTTTT	CASSSDGGTGELFF
TRBV15	TRBD1	.	14	TRBJ2-3	TGTGCCACTAACGGACAGGGGAGGGAAGATACGCAGTATTTT	CATNGQGREDTQYF
TRBV28	TRBD1	.	13	TRBJ2-7	TGTGCCAGCAGATCCGGGACAGCCTACGAGCAGTACTTC	CASRSGTAYEQYF
TRBV5-6	.	once	13	TRBJ1-1	TGTGCCAGCAGCCTGACAGTCGGAACTGAAGCTTTCTTT	CASSLTVGTEAFF
TRBV19	.	.	10	TRBJ2-7	TGTGCCAGCCCATTCCCCGCAATTCAGTTC	CASPFPAIQF
TRBV7-2	TRBD1	once	13	TRBJ1-5	TGTGCCAGCAGCCAGGGGGCTGATCAGCCCCAGCATTTT	CASSQGADQPQHF
TRBV6-5	.	once	15	TRBJ2-2	TGTGCCAGCACTCCGGGACACCTGAACACCGGGGAGCTGTTTTTT	CASTPGHLNTGELFF
TRBV9	.	once	15	TRBJ2-1	TGTGCCAGCAGCACACTCGGAGGAGCCTACAATGAGCAGTTCTTC	CASSTLGGAYNEQFF